This T cell receptor (beta chain) was identified in a study of blood T cell repertoires in COVID-19. Study in general: Acute and convalescent COVID-19 samples came from the United States, Italy and Spain.

Participants had their cohort set by participant-reported clinical history. Trimming stripped 5 bases from V and 3 bases from J, with 10 bases between. The CDR3 runs 14 residues. Looked up from germline, CDR1 is SGHTA and CDR2 is FQGNSA. Original data processing: Nucleated cell counts were estimated from reference gene primer amplification. The method was immunoSEQ multiplex PCR; TCRdb's version includes in-frame clones alone and lacks a portion of them. V and J calls and clone size come straight from that table; D and trimming were deduced from the DNA. The table has approximately 250,000 clones, approximately 84% seen once.

The chain has TRBV7-2 and TRBJ2-2; D may be TRBD1 (6 bases). The clonotype was recovered from a man aged 40-55 years who had recovered from COVID-19. Material for sequencing was PBMCs or T cells enriched from blood (not recorded which). The CDR3 spells CASSIWTDTGELFF. In DNA form, the CDR3 reads TGTGCCAGCAGCATCTGGACAGACACCGGGGAGCTGTTTTTT.